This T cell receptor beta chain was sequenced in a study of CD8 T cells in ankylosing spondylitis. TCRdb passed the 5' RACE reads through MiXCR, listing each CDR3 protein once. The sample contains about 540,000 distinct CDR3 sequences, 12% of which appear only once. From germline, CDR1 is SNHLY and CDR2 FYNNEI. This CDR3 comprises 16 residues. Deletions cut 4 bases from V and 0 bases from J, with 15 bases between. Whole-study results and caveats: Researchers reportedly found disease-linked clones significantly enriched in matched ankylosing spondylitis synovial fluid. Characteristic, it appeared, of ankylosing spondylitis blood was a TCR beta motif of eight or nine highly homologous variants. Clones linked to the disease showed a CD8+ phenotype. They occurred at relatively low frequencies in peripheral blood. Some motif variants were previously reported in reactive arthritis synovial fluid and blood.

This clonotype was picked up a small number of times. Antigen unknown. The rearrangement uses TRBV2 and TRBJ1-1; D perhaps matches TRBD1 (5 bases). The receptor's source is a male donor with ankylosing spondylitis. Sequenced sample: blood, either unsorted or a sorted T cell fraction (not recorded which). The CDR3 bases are TGTGCCAGCAGTGGGGCAGGGCCCATTATGAACACTGAAGCTTTCTTT. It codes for CASSGAGPIMNTEAFF. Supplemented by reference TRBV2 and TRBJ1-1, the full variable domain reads EPEVTQTPSHQVTQMGQEVILRCVPISNHLYFYWYRQILGQKVEFLVSFYNNEISEKSEIFDDQFSVERPDGSNFTLKIRSTKLEDSAMYFCASSGAGPIMNTEAFFGQGTRLTVV.